A single sample gave rise to the 11 T cell receptor beta chains below, sequenced in a study of blood T cell repertoires in COVID-19. Sequencing was performed with immunoSEQ multiplex PCR; in TCRdb, only in-frame clones are kept and a portion is missing. Here the sample spans approximately 150,000 clones, over 65% being singletons. Material for sequencing was peripheral blood. These TCRs come from a man between 65 and 85 years old with acute or convalescent COVID-19.

The V and J genes are TRBV2 and TRBJ1-5; D call uncertain. CDR1 is SNHLY, CDR2 FYNNEI, per germline. The ends were cut back, 0 bases at V and 0 bases at J, with 12 bases in the middle. This CDR3 contains 17 residues. The CDR3 spells CASSEAGGLSSNQPQHF. The CDR3 DNA reads as TGTGCCAGCAGTGAAGCGGGCGGACTAAGTAGCAATCAGCCCCAGCATTTT.

The chain joins TRBV19 to TRBJ1-1; D gene ambiguous. Germline V gene lookup returns CDR1 LNHDA and CDR2 SQIVND (reference sequence). Trimming stripped 10 bases from V and 0 bases from J, with 9 bases between. This CDR3 spans 12 amino acids. CDR3 protein: CATGPMNTEAFF. For the CDR3, the DNA is TGTGCCACAGGTCCCATGAACACTGAAGCTTTCTTT.

The chain couples TRBV2 to TRBJ2-1; D perhaps matches TRBD1 (6 bases). Germline V gene sequence: CDR1 SNHLY, CDR2 FYNNEI. V was pared by 6 bases and J by 0 bases, with 12 bases between. The CDR3 length is 15 residues. CDR3 region: CASSLQGSSYNEQFF. The CDR3, as DNA: TGTGCCAGCAGCTTACAGGGTTCCTCCTACAATGAGCAGTTCTTC.

The chain carries TRBV28 and TRBJ1-4; TRBD1 is a possible D gene (5 bases). Trimming took 3 bases from V and 8 from J, leaving 22 bases between them. CDR1 MDHEN and CDR2 SYDVKM come from the germline V gene. This CDR3 is built from 17 residues. The CDR3 reads CASSLGKSGGFREKLFF. The CDR3 DNA follows: TGTGCCAGCAGTTTGGGGAAATCCGGGGGGTTCCGCGAAAAACTGTTTTTT.

This chain connects TRBV9 to TRBJ1-6, with D unclear. Germline V gene sequence: CDR1 SGDLS, CDR2 YYNGEE. V dropped 0 bases and J dropped 5 bases, with 9 bases sitting between them. The CDR3 is 15 amino acids. The DNA for the CDR3 is TGTGCCAGCAGCGTAGAAGGAGCGCATAATTCACCCCTCCACTTT. Its translation: CASSVEGAHNSPLHF.

This clone was observed a single time. This sequence joins TRBV9 and TRBJ1-5, with a weak D call TRBD1 (5 bases). Per germline, CDR1 SGDLS and CDR2 YYNGEE. Trimming pared 9 bases from V and 7 bases from J, leaving 20 bases between. This CDR3 has 14 residues. CDR3 nucleotides: TGTGCCACCCGATCGGGGAGGGGCGGGCAGCCCCAGCATTTT. This codes for CATRSGRGGQPQHF.

This clone occurred a few times. The chain couples TRBV24-1 to TRBJ2-1; 14 nucleotides align to TRBD2. Germline lookup yields CDR1 KGHDR and CDR2 SFDVKD. V dropped 5 bases and J dropped 7; count of bases not matched to a gene: 9. CDR3 size: 17 residues. Here the CDR3 DNA reads TGTGCCACCAGTGCTCGGACTAGCGGGAGGCAAGGGAATGAGCAGTTCTTC. This sequence encodes CATSARTSGRQGNEQFF.

The CDR3 here is CASSDSRSSGYTF. CDR3 in DNA: TGTGCCAGCAGTGACTCGAGATCATCGGGCTACACCTTC. The chain couples TRBV25-1 to TRBJ1-2; D is undetermined. The CDR3 runs 13 residues. The germline V gene encodes CDR1 MGHDK and CDR2 SYGVNS. V was trimmed by 3 bases and J by 8 bases, leaving 13 bases between them.

The chain employs TRBV28 and TRBJ1-2; weak D call: TRBD1 (6 bases). The CDR3 loop spans 14 amino acids. Trimming stripped 2 bases from V and 5 bases from J, with 12 bases between. The germline CDR1 and CDR2 sequences are MDHEN and SYDVKM. CDR3 amino acids: CASSLQGLHYGYTF. The CDR3 nucleotides are TGTGCCAGCAGTTTACAGGGGCTCCATTATGGCTACACCTTC.

This clone was counted only a few times. The V and J genes are TRBV28 and TRBJ1-2; TRBD1 is a possible D gene (5 bases). Trimming took off 6 bases at V and 5 bases at J, with 10 bases between the two ends. Germline V gives CDR1 MDHEN, CDR2 SYDVKM. The CDR3 contains 12 residues. CDR3 DNA: TGTGCCAGCAGACCTGGGGGGTATGGCTACACCTTC. It translates to CASRPGGYGYTF.

The chain employs TRBV28 and TRBJ2-7; 9 positions agree with TRBD1. CDR1 is MDHEN, CDR2 SYDVKM, per germline. Losses at the gene ends were 11 bases for V and 4 bases for J; bases not matched to a gene: 3. The CDR3 has 11 residues. The CDR3 region is CAAGTGYEQYF. The DNA for the CDR3 is TGTGCCGCCGGGACAGGGTACGAGCAGTACTTC.